The sequence of this T cell receptor (beta chain) was determined in a study of shared clonotypes between healthy human individuals. About the study: Three plates were used per donor for CD4 naive, three for CD4 memory, two for CD8 naive and one for CD8 memory. General study findings and limits: Rarefaction revealed incomplete sorted-subset sequencing despite large depth. Blood was the only sampled material, and tissue repertoires likely differ.

A note on this clone: Antigen unknown.

Using immunoSEQ multiplex PCR, the repertoire was profiled, and TCRdb retains in-frame clones only, with some absent. Of some 2.1 million clones in the sample, 95% were seen once. V lost 5 bases, J lost 0 bases, and 4 bases stayed unmatched. CDR1 is LNHDA, CDR2 SQIVND, per germline (reference sequence). This CDR3 has 15 amino acids. J is TRBJ1-3 and V is TRBV19; 7 bases are shared with TRBD1. The receptor comes from a man in his late teens or twenties in good health. Sequenced: naive CD4+ T cells sorted from blood. Stated subset: CD45RA+ positively selected. The CDR3 region is CASSLGTVSGNTIYF. CDR3 DNA sequence: TGTGCCAGTAGTCTCGGGACAGTCTCTGGAAACACCATATATTTT.